This T cell receptor (beta chain) was profiled in a study of blood T cell repertoires in COVID-19. Turning to the study itself: Acute and convalescent COVID-19 samples came from the United States, Italy and Spain.

The germline CDR1 and CDR2 sequences are MDHEN and SYDVKM. The CDR3 totals 13 residues. V was shortened by 7 bases and J by 6 bases, with 12 bases between the two germline ends. Per the original data handling: From reference gene primer amplification, estimates of nucleated cell counts were derived. Clones were sequenced by immunoSEQ multiplex PCR, and TCRdb holds only the in-frame ones, with some missing. V and J calls and clone size come straight from that table; D and trimming were deduced from the DNA. This repertoire shows about 260,000 clones, more than 75% found once; its top ten account for roughly 5%. Enrollment of patients from Seattle took place during active infection, with longitudinal follow-up. This clone was seen more than once but under ten times.

The source is a woman in her sixties or seventies with COVID-19, enrolled during active disease. The V and J genes are TRBV28 and TRBJ2-2; possible D gene TRBD2, 6 bases. Sequenced material: peripheral blood. The CDR3 is CASTYRLAGELFF. In DNA form, the CDR3 reads TGTGCCAGCACCTATCGACTAGCCGGGGAGCTGTTTTTT.